This T cell receptor (beta chain) originates from a study of shared clonotypes between healthy human individuals. At the level of the study: There were three CD4 naive, three CD4 memory, two CD8 naive and one CD8 memory plates per donor.

Study observations and caveats: Naive subsets generally exceeded memory subsets in estimated richness. Collection of samples was limited to blood; tissue repertoires likely differ.

Libraries were prepared by immunoSEQ multiplex PCR; TCRdb keeps only in-frame clonotypes and omits some of them. The sample has some 1.4 million clones, around 97% seen once; the top ten hold approximately 1%. The V segment lost 4 bases and the J segment 7 bases; nucleotides outside the gene matches: 11. Germline V gene lookup returns CDR1 SGHNT and CDR2 YYREEE (reference sequence). This CDR3 has 15 amino acids. Comment on this clone: What it binds is not known.

The sample was naive CD4+ T cells sorted from blood. Noted subset: CD45RA+ positively selected. The chain carries TRBV5-4 and TRBJ2-7, with 10 positions matching TRBD2. The sequence derives from a man younger than 45 in good health. Here the CDR3 DNA reads TGTGCCAGCAGCACTCTAGCGGGAGAGCGCGGGGAGCAGTACTTC. This encodes CASSTLAGERGEQYF. Supplemented by reference TRBV5-4 and TRBJ2-7, the full variable domain reads ETGVTQSPTHLIKTRGQQVTLRCSSQSGHNTVSWYQQALGQGPQFIFQYYREEENGRGNFPPRFSGLQFPNYSSELNVNALELDDSALYLCASSTLAGERGEQYFGPGTRLTVT.